Below are 8 T cell receptor beta chains sequenced from a single sample in a study of blood T cells in healthy people across ages. A J-beta primer mix and a sample-barcoded 5' primer were used in a second PCR of about 7 to 12 cycles. TCRdb re-analysed the 5' RACE reads in MiXCR, keeping a single row per CDR3 protein. The table has hundreds of thousands of distinct CDR3 sequences, approximately 53% seen once. What was sequenced was blood. The receptors stem from a man aged 35-49 years in good health.

This sequence joins TRBV7-2 and TRBJ2-3; 9 bases line up with TRBD2. Trimming cost V 5 bases and J 8 bases; bases outside gene matches: 11. CDR1 is SGHTA and CDR2 is FQGNSA in the germline V gene. The CDR3 extends over 15 amino acids. CDR3 coding DNA: TGTGCCAGCAGCCTTGGCGGGAGGGCCTTAGGTACGCAGTATTTT. It yields the protein CASSLGGRALGTQYF.

This chain connects TRBV28 to TRBJ2-5, with TRBD2 matching 10 bases. The CDR3 covers 16 residues. The germline gives CDR1 MDHEN, CDR2 SYDVKM. The J segment lost 4 bases and the V segment lost 5 bases, leaving 10 bases of the junction unmatched. The CDR3 bases are TGTGCCAGCAGTCCTCAGCGGGGGGGCGAGGTAGAGACCCAGTACTTC. It yields the protein CASSPQRGGEVETQYF.

CDR3 amino acids: CASSRGTSGNTDTQYF. As DNA, the CDR3 is TGTGCCAGCAGCCGCGGGACTAGCGGGAACACAGATACGCAGTATTTT. The V and J genes are TRBV11-1 and TRBJ2-3; 13 bases line up with TRBD2. This CDR3 comprises 16 residues. V was clipped by 5 bases and J by 2 bases; unmatched bases: 4. Germline values: CDR1 SGHAT, CDR2 FQDESV (reference sequence).

V is TRBV5-1 and J is TRBJ2-1; 8 bases fit TRBD2. This CDR3 spans 16 amino acids. The germline V gene encodes CDR1 SGHRS and CDR2 YFSETQ. Trimming removed 0 bases from V and 8 bases from J; junction bases left unmatched: 10. CDR3 coding DNA: TGCGCCAGCAGCTTGGGATTGCGGGAGGTTGACCATGAGCAGTTCTTC. Its translation: CASSLGLREVDHEQFF.

The chain recombines TRBV4-1 with TRBJ1-5; D not resolved. The CDR3 is 15 amino acids. Germline CDR1 reads MGHRA; CDR2 reads YSYEKL. The V gene lost 1 base and the J gene lost 6 bases, with 13 bases spanning the gap. CDR3 protein: CASSQGPSSPQPQHF. The DNA of the CDR3 is TGCGCCAGCAGCCAAGGGCCCTCCTCCCCTCAGCCCCAGCATTTT.

The CDR3 is CASSVSGQGVSHSPLHF. The CDR3 DNA sequence: TGTGCCAGCAGCGTATCTGGGCAGGGGGTGTCACATTCACCCCTCCACTTT. V is TRBV9 and J is TRBJ1-6, with 7 bases identical to TRBD1. Germline trimming cut 1 base from V and 8 bases from J; bases unmatched to any gene: 12. The CDR3 spans 17 residues. Germline lookup yields CDR1 SGDLS and CDR2 YYNGEE. The variable domain in full, completed from reference TRBV9 and TRBJ1-6, reads DSGVTQTPKHLITATGQRVTLRCSPRSGDLSVYWYQQSLDQGLQFLIQYYNGEERAKGNILERFSAQQFPDLHSELNLSSLELGDSALYFCASSVSGQGVSHSPLHFGNGTRLTVT.

The rearrangement uses TRBV7-2 and TRBJ2-1; D uncertain. Germline values: CDR1 SGHTA, CDR2 FQGNSA. This CDR3 has 13 amino acids. V shed 2 bases and J shed 9 bases, with 11 bases lying between them. The CDR3 loop is CASSLPLEREQFF. The CDR3 nucleotides read TGTGCCAGCAGCTTACCCCTAGAGCGTGAGCAGTTCTTC.

The chain couples TRBV3-1 to TRBJ2-1, with 7 positions matching TRBD1. V lost 4 bases to trimming and J lost 10 bases; unmatched junction nucleotides: 10. The CDR3 is made up of 14 amino acids. The V gene's germline CDR1 is LGHDT and CDR2 YNNKEL (reference sequence). This CDR3 is CASSRSDRSREQFF. The CDR3 DNA is TGTGCCAGCAGCCGGTCGGACAGGTCGAGGGAGCAGTTCTTC.